Sequencing of this T cell receptor beta chain was carried out in a study of control samples from healthy donors and cancer patients. Per germline, CDR1 LGHDT and CDR2 YNNKEL (reference sequence). V lost 6 bases, J lost 6 bases, and 16 bases lay in between. This CDR3 comprises 14 residues. Measured with immunoSEQ multiplex PCR; TCRdb has only the in-frame clones, and not every one. Among approximately 40,000 clones listed, roughly 65% were seen once. Sequenced: formalin-fixed, paraffin-embedded tissue. The J gene is TRBJ2-3, the V gene TRBV3-1 (or the pseudogene TRBV3-2), with D possibly being TRBD2 (6 bases). This receptor was obtained from a male donor with melanoma. CDR3 in amino acids: CASSPTLTSDTQYF. The DNA of the CDR3 is TGTGCCAGCAGTCCAACCTTAACTAGCGATACGCAGTATTTT.